This is a list of T cell receptor beta chains from one sample in a study of T cell repertoires in cytomegalovirus infection. No cognate antigen is known for these TCRs. One entry per CDR3 protein results from TCRdb running MiXCR on the reads. The sample carries approximately 120,000 distinct CDR3 sequences, over 25% recorded once. The sequencing used CD8+ T cells from cultured PBMCs, collected from culture after CMV antigen stimulation. These receptors came from a human donor in good health (CMV status not recorded). Some clones in this sample may be carry-over from other donors' samples. Both conserved end residues are part of each CDR3. The D gene is left open where the match is weak. Rows may omit the clone size; those that give it use once, few, many or a size class.

j_call clone_size v_call d_call cdr3_nt cdr3_aa
TRBJ1-5 . TRBV7-8 . TGTGCCAGCAGTCCGAAACACTCCTTAGGACAGAGCAATCAGCCCCAGCATTTT CASSPKHSLGQSNQPQHF
TRBJ2-3 few TRBV7-8 TRBD1 TGTGCCAGCAGCTTAGCGCTTCGTGGGACAGAGGGAGGCACAGATACGCAGTATTTT CASSLALRGTEGGTDTQYF
TRBJ2-1 . TRBV7-9 . TGTGCCAGCATGGGGTTTTCAGGGATTAAGAATGAGCAGTTCTTC CASMGFSGIKNEQFF
TRBJ1-6 few TRBV6-1 . TGTGCCAGCAGTGAAGCGCTTGGGGGGCTCTCCTATAATTCACCCCTCCACTTT CASSEALGGLSYNSPLHF
TRBJ1-2 . TRBV28 TRBD1 TGTGCCAGCAGTCCTACAGGGGCTGGCTACACCTTC CASSPTGAGYTF
TRBJ1-6 many TRBV7-2 . TGTGCCAGCAGCTTGGGGGGCTTCTATAATTCACCCCTCCACTTT CASSLGGFYNSPLHF
TRBJ2-7 few TRBV7-2 TRBD1 TGTGCCAGTACCGGGACAGGGGACTACGAGCAGTACTTC CASTGTGDYEQYF
TRBJ2-7 few TRBV12-5 . TGTGCTAGTGGTCCCCCTGATTACGAGCAGTACTTC CASGPPDYEQYF
TRBJ1-2 . TRBV7-2 . TGTGCCAGCAGCTTAGAATCTGGGGACTATGGCTACACCTTC CASSLESGDYGYTF
TRBJ2-6 . TRBV12-5 . TGTGCTAGTGGTTTGAGCAGGGTTTACTCTGGGGCCAACGTCCTGACTTTC CASGLSRVYSGANVLTF
TRBJ1-1 . TRBV5-1 . TGCGCCAGCAGCTTGGAAGCCCGGAACACTGAAGCTTTCTTT CASSLEARNTEAFF
TRBJ2-2 few TRBV5-6 . TGTGCCAGCAGTTTGACCGGGGACTGGAGCGGGGAGCTGTTTTTT CASSLTGDWSGELFF
TRBJ2-3 once TRBV18 TRBD1 TGTGCCAGCTCACCACTTTTCGGGGACAGGGGGCCAGATACGCAGTATTTT CASSPLFGDRGPDTQYF
TRBJ2-1 once TRBV24-1 . TGTGCCACCAGTGATTACAAGGGAGTGGAGCAGTTCTTC CATSDYKGVEQFF
TRBJ2-5 . TRBV6-6 . TGTGCCAGCAGTCCCAACTGGGACGGACAAGAGACCCAGTACTTC CASSPNWDGQETQYF
TRBJ1-3 . TRBV6-1 TRBD1 TGTGCCAGCAGTCCAACAGGGGAAAACACCATATATTTT CASSPTGENTIYF
TRBJ1-2 . TRBV28 . TGTGCCAGCACCCCTGTCGGAGCAGGGGTTTATGGCTACACCTTC CASTPVGAGVYGYTF
TRBJ1-1 . TRBV20-1 . TGCAGTGCTAGAGATTGGGCAGGGGAGTGGTCTGAAGCTTTCTTT CSARDWAGEWSEAFF
TRBJ1-5 . TRBV9 . TGTGCCAGCAGCGTAGGACAGATCAATCAGCCCCAGCATTTT CASSVGQINQPQHF
TRBJ2-2 few TRBV7-9 TRBD1 TGTGCCAGCAGCTTACTCCGACAGGGGACCGGGGAGCTGTTTTTT CASSLLRQGTGELFF
TRBJ2-1 many TRBV7-2 . TGTGCCAGCAGCTTAGGGGATCTTTGGGGAAACAATGAGCAGTTCTTC CASSLGDLWGNNEQFF
TRBJ1-2 many TRBV7-2 . TGTGCCAGCAGCTCCCGGGTCTACCAGCAATATGGCTACACCTTC CASSSRVYQQYGYTF
TRBJ2-3 . TRBV29-1 TRBD2 TGCAGCGTGGAACTAGCGGGGAAACCCACAGATACGCAGTATTTT CSVELAGKPTDTQYF
TRBJ2-3 . TRBV6-2/TRBV6-3 . TGTGCCAGCAGTTACAGGAGGGGCCGGGGAGATACGCAGTATTTT CASSYRRGRGDTQYF
TRBJ1-5 few TRBV7-2 . TGTGCCAGCAGCTTATTTGAGGGGCCCAATCAGCCCCAGCATTTT CASSLFEGPNQPQHF
TRBJ2-3 many TRBV7-2 TRBD2 TGTGCCAGCAGCCCACGACTAGCGGGGGGAGGAGATACGCAGTATTTT CASSPRLAGGGDTQYF
TRBJ1-1 . TRBV6-5 . TGTGCCAGCAGTTCCGGACCGCCGGGGCCAAGCACTGAAGCTTTCTTT CASSSGPPGPSTEAFF
TRBJ2-1 . TRBV7-9 TRBD2 TGTGCCAGCAGCCATAGCGGGTTTAGTTACAATGAGCAGTTCTTC CASSHSGFSYNEQFF